This entry concerns a single T cell receptor (beta chain). The V end was cut by 6 bases, the J end by 1 base, with 21 bases between. Germline-derived CDR1 and CDR2 are SNHLY and FYNNEI. The CDR3 is 17 amino acids. This sample stems from a study of blood T cell repertoires in COVID-19. Repertoires were generated with immunoSEQ multiplex PCR, while TCRdb's copy carries only in-frame clones and drops some. Altogether about 440,000 clones are present, about 90% being singletons, with the ten largest covering about 0.6%. Sequenced sample: PBMCs or T cells enriched from blood (not recorded which). V is TRBV2 and J is TRBJ1-1; D is unresolved. The clonotype comes from a man between 18 and 35 years old who had recovered from COVID-19. CDR3 protein: CASRARTLAFGNTEAFF. CDR3 DNA: TGTGCCAGCAGAGCCCGAACCCTAGCATTCGGGAACACTGAAGCTTTCTTT.